What follows are 17 T cell receptor beta chains derived from one specimen sequenced in a study of CD8 T cells in Susac syndrome (dated by TCRdb to about 2019). Library preparation used the immunoSEQ multiplex PCR assay. RNA was extracted with the RNeasy kit and roughly 0.5 to 1 ug was reverse transcribed using random hexamers. The public reads were quality trimmed at Q25 with fastp and then assembled into clones with MiXCR by TCRdb, keeping productive beta chains. When rows share a CDR3 protein, they turn into one entry using the most common DNA and genes. The sample table shows 230,000 or so distinct CDR3 sequences, and 95% are seen once. 0.095% of the sample goes to the ten largest clones. The sample taken for sequencing was CD4+ T cells from PBMCs. The source is a human donor with multiple sclerosis.

This CDR3 reads CASSSWLQGTYEQYF. CDR3 in DNA: TGTGCCAGTAGTTCATGGCTCCAGGGGACCTACGAGCAGTACTTC. This chain joins TRBV19 and TRBJ2-7, with D tentatively TRBD1 (6 bases). CDR3 length: 15 amino acids. V was cut by 5 bases and J by 2 bases, with 16 bases left in between. Germline V gene sequence: CDR1 LNHDA, CDR2 SQIVND (reference sequence).

This sequence joins TRBV14 and TRBJ2-1; D not certain. Germline loops: CDR1 SGHDN, CDR2 FVKESK. With 3 bases removed from V and 3 bases from J, the gap between germline ends came to 6 bases. The CDR3 totals 13 residues. The CDR3 is CASSQRGYNEQFF. DNA of the CDR3: TGTGCCAGCAGCCAGCGAGGCTACAATGAGCAGTTCTTC. Full variable domain (rest looked up from reference TRBV14 and TRBJ2-1): EAGVTQFPSHSVIEKGQTVTLRCDPISGHDNLYWYRRVMGKEIKFLLHFVKESKQDESGMPNNRFLAERTGGTYSTLKVQPAELEDSGVYFCASSQRGYNEQFFGPGTRLTVL.

This chain connects TRBV15 to TRBJ2-1; perhaps TRBD2 as D (6 bases). Germline lookup yields CDR1 LNHNV and CDR2 YYDKDF (reference sequence). The CDR3 has 15 amino acids. Trimming cost V 5 bases and J 7 bases, with 18 bases left between them. This chain's CDR3 is CATSSPAGRWNEQFF. CDR3 coding DNA: TGTGCCACCAGCTCTCCGGCGGGAAGATGGAATGAGCAGTTCTTC.

V gene TRBV29-1 combines with J gene TRBJ2-7; D might be TRBD2 (5 bases). Germline CDR1 and CDR2: SQVTM and ANQGSEA. The V end was cut by 1 base, the J end by 3 bases, with 13 bases between. The CDR3 sequence is 14 residues long. The chain's CDR3 is CSVEGAGVGYEQYF. CDR3 DNA: TGCAGCGTTGAAGGGGCCGGGGTTGGCTACGAGCAGTACTTC.

V gene TRBV29-1 combines with J gene TRBJ2-3, with D possibly TRBD2 on 6 matching bases. The germline gives CDR1 SQVTM, CDR2 ANQGSEA. This CDR3 region has 15 residues. V lost 2 bases and J 0 bases, leaving 12 bases between the germline ends. CDR3 amino acids: CSVESREGSTDTQYF. Here the CDR3 DNA reads TGCAGCGTTGAATCGCGGGAAGGGAGCACAGATACGCAGTATTTT.

The rearrangement uses TRBV3-1 and TRBJ2-1; TRBD2 aligns across 8 bases. CDR1 and CDR2 from the germline V gene are LGHDT and YNNKEL (reference sequence). CDR3 length: 16 residues. V was pared by 4 bases and J by 2 bases, with 7 bases of the junction left unmatched. CDR3 bases: TGTGCCAGCAGCCCCGGGGGGACTAGGGCCTACAATGAGCAGTTCTTC. This codes for CASSPGGTRAYNEQFF.

The J gene is TRBJ2-1, the V gene TRBV19, with TRBD1 as a possible D gene (5 bases). This CDR3 region has 18 residues. Germline V gives CDR1 LNHDA, CDR2 SQIVND (reference sequence). The ends were cut back, 2 bases at V and 4 bases at J, with 21 bases in the middle. The CDR3 loop is CASSIIVGLRQTYNEQFF. In DNA form, the CDR3 reads TGTGCCAGTAGTATAATTGTGGGTTTGAGACAGACTTACAATGAGCAGTTCTTC.

This chain links TRBV7-9 with TRBJ2-5; no firm D call. V was trimmed by 3 bases and J by 5 bases, leaving 10 bases between them. Germline CDR1 and CDR2: SEHNR and FQNEAQ (reference sequence). The CDR3 loop spans 13 amino acids. CDR3 sequence: CASSFLSAETQYF. The CDR3 DNA reads as TGTGCCAGCAGCTTCCTAAGTGCGGAGACCCAGTACTTC. The full variable domain, its missing parts supplied by reference TRBV7-9 and TRBJ2-5, is DTGVSQNPRHKITKRGQNVTFRCDPISEHNRLYWYRQTLGQGPEFLTYFQNEAQLEKSRLLSDRFSAERPKGSFSTLEIQRTEQGDSAMYLCASSFLSAETQYFGPGTRLLVL.

V usage is TRBV20-1 and J usage is TRBJ2-7, with D hard to call. Per the germline V gene, CDR1 is DFQATT and CDR2 is SNEGSKA (reference sequence). Trimming pared 5 bases from V and 4 bases from J, leaving 12 bases between. CDR3 length equals 12 residues. CDR3 nucleotide sequence: TGCAGTGCTCCTTATAGCACTTACGAGCAGTACTTC. Translation gives CSAPYSTYEQYF.

This clonotype appeared once. The chain joins TRBV29-1 to TRBJ1-1; 8 nucleotides line up with TRBD1. V gave up 4 bases and J gave up 2 bases; unmatched junction bases: 3. There are 13 residues in the CDR3. From germline, CDR1 is SQVTM and CDR2 ANQGSEA. Here the CDR3 reads CSVVTGVNTEAFF. DNA for the CDR3: TGCAGCGTTGTGACAGGGGTAAACACTGAAGCTTTCTTT.

V usage is TRBV15 and J usage is TRBJ2-7; no definite D call. The germline CDR1 and CDR2 sequences are LNHNV and YYDKDF (reference sequence). The CDR3 loop spans 14 amino acids. V was cut by 6 bases and J by 3 bases, with 15 bases left in between. CDR3 sequence (DNA): TGTGCCACCAGTCCTGGTGACGGTCTCTACGAGCAGTACTTC. It translates to CATSPGDGLYEQYF.

This rearrangement joins TRBV6-2 or TRBV6-3 to TRBJ1-1; D is uncertain. Trimming took 8 bases from V and 6 from J, leaving 13 bases between them. The CDR3 loop spans 12 amino acids. Germline V gives CDR1 MNHEY, CDR2 SVGEGT. CDR3 nucleotide sequence: TGTGCCAGCGGTAAGAGGACCGCTGAAGCTTTCTTT. This codes for CASGKRTAEAFF.

This clonotype was counted once. This rearrangement joins TRBV7-2 to TRBJ2-7; 9 bases fit TRBD1. V gave up 4 bases and J gave up 3 bases; unmatched junction bases: 4. CDR3 length: 14 amino acids. The V gene's germline CDR1 is SGHTA and CDR2 FQGNSA. Here the CDR3 DNA reads TGTGCCAGCAGCTCATGGACAGGGGTCTACGAGCAGTACTTC. Protein product: CASSSWTGVYEQYF.

The V call is TRBV18, the J call TRBJ2-7; D remains ambiguous. This CDR3 is built from 12 residues. The germline V gene has CDR1 KGHSH and CDR2 LQKENI. V was clipped by 4 bases and J by 1 base, with 5 bases between them. The CDR3 DNA follows: TGTGCCAGCTCACAGAAATCCTACGAGCAGTACTTC. Translation: CASSQKSYEQYF. The full variable domain, rest sourced from reference TRBV18 and TRBJ2-7, is NAGVMQNPRHLVRRRGQEARLRCSPMKGHSHVYWYRQLPEEGLKFMVYLQKENIIDESGMPKERFSAEFPKEGPSILRIQQVVRGDSAAYFCASSQKSYEQYFGPGTRLTVT.

This clonotype was counted once. This chain links TRBV28 with TRBJ2-1; D is uncertain. V was cut by 6 bases and J by 5 bases, with 17 bases left in between. Germline CDR1 reads MDHEN; CDR2 reads SYDVKM. This CDR3 has 15 residues. The CDR3 DNA reads as TGTGCCAGCAGCCTTTTACGACCACAGAACAATGAGCAGTTCTTC. Its translation: CASSLLRPQNNEQFF.

The chain has TRBV20-1 and TRBJ2-1; 9 nucleotides align to TRBD1. Germline V gene lookup returns CDR1 DFQATT and CDR2 SNEGSKA (reference sequence). The V and J ends lost 6 bases and 7 bases, in that order; junction bases with no gene match: 10. The CDR3 extends over 14 amino acids. CDR3 loop: CSAGPGTGMNEQFF. CDR3 sequence (DNA): TGCAGTGCCGGACCCGGGACAGGGATGAATGAGCAGTTCTTC.

The chain joins TRBV29-1 to TRBJ1-1; unclear D gene. Germline CDR1 is SQVTM and CDR2 is ANQGSEA. V was pared by 0 bases and J by 1 base, with 21 bases between. This CDR3 region has 18 residues. CDR3 residues: CSVEDPTRGSISNTEAFF. For the CDR3, the DNA is TGCAGCGTTGAAGATCCAACCCGGGGATCAATATCGAACACTGAAGCTTTCTTT.